One T cell receptor beta chain is described in this entry. The antigen is undetermined. It was with random hexamers that about 0.45 to 1 ug RNA was reverse transcribed. The immunoSEQ assay covered 54 Vbeta and 13 Jbeta segments for CDR3. In TCRdb, the immunoSEQ multiplex PCR reads were re-called with MiXCR into one record per CDR3 protein. The repertoire holds about 140,000 distinct CDR3 sequences, 95% seen once, with 0.065% to 0.1% in the top ten. The T cells that were sequenced for TCR beta were CD8+ and CD4+ cells from blood. The data were taken from a study of CD8 T cells in Susac syndrome. General study findings and limits: The study recognized that its TCR sequencing and HLA analysis covered a relatively small number of individuals. CD4+ T cell repertoires in Susac syndrome lacked clonal expansion.

The CDR3 contains 12 residues. The germline V gene has CDR1 MDHEN and CDR2 SYDVKM. Trimming cost V 6 bases and J 11 bases, with 17 bases left between them. The chain uses TRBV28 and TRBJ2-7, with a weak D call TRBD1 (5 bases). The sample was CD4+ T cells from PBMCs. This TCR came from a human donor with Susac syndrome. CDR3 sequence (DNA): TGTGCCAGCAGGCTCCCTGGGGCAGGGAAGTACTTC. Residues: CASRLPGAGKYF.